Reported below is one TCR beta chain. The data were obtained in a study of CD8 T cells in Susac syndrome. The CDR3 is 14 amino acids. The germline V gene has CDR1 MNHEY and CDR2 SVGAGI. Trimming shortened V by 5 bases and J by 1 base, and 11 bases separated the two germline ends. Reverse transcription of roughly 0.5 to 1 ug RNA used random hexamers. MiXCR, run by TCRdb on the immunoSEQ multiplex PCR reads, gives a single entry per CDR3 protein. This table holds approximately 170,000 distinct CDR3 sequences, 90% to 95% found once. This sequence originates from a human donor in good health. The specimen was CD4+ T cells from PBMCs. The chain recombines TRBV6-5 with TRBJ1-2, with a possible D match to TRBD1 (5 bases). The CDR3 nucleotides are TGTGCCAGCAGTCGGACAAGGGGTAACTATGGCTACACCTTC. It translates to CASSRTRGNYGYTF.